This TCR beta chain was retrieved from a study of response to subunit inactivated influenza vaccine. Notes on the study in general: Authors proposed each seasonal influenza vaccination draws in few new T cells.

This clonotype has only one observation. What it binds is unknown. TCRdb itself ran the RT-PCR reads through MiXCR, one entry per CDR3 protein. Of hundreds of thousands of distinct CDR3 sequences listed, 11% are singletons. Germline-derived CDR1 and CDR2 are SGHDT and YYEEEE. The V end lost 0 bases, the J end lost 1 base, and 14 bases lay between the germline ends. CDR3 length equals 16 residues. This same sample was also taken into another study, of T cells expressing NK-cell markers. That publication notes: As the method of synthesis, 5'RACE template switching with UMIs yielded TCR beta cDNA. According to the study, TCR beta repertoires originated from sorted CD3+CD56+NKG2C+, CD3+CD56+NKG2C- and CD3+CD56-NKG2C+ T cells. Once again these clonotypes came out on top in the CD3+CD56-NKG2C+ fraction of a few donors. Whether the expanded NKG2C+ T cell clones recognized HCMV remained unclear.

The gene calls are TRBV5-6 and TRBJ2-7; D possibly matches TRBD1 or TRBD2 (5 bases each). This sample comprised PBMCs from blood, obtained on the day of vaccination. This clonotype originated in a man between 45 and 60 years old who received an inactivated influenza vaccine. The CDR3 DNA sequence: TGTGCCAGCAGCTTGGCCAGAGGGACGGATTCCTACGAGCAGTACTTC. The encoded protein is CASSLARGTDSYEQYF.